This T cell receptor beta chain was retrieved from a study of CD8+CD57+ T cells in acquired aplastic anemia. As for the study in general: DNA recovered from sorted CD4+ and CD8+ cells had a mean of about 3 ug. Study-level results: The same twenty-nine CD8+ CDR3 sequences occurred in patients and in controls.

As to this clonotype: The antigen remains undetermined.

This CDR3 spans 15 amino acids. With 0 bases removed from V and 4 bases from J, the gap between germline ends came to 13 bases. Germline CDR1 SGDLS, CDR2 YYNGEE. Researchers used genomic DNA as the template to profile TCR beta VDJ and CDR3. TCRdb re-analysed the reads in MiXCR, keeping a single row per CDR3 protein. The data contain 400,000 to 450,000 distinct CDR3 sequences, just under 70% of them seen just once; the ten biggest clones take up 4%. The clonotype was recovered from a human donor in good health, serving as a control. Sequenced input: sorted CD4+, CD8+, or CD8+CD57+ T cells (not recorded which) from PBMCs. J is TRBJ1-2 and V is TRBV9; D is possibly TRBD1 (6 bases). The CDR3 reads CASSVVLQGLYGYTF. CDR3 sequence (DNA): TGTGCCAGCAGCGTAGTTCTACAGGGTCTCTATGGCTACACCTTC.